The TCR beta chain described here comes from a study of T-cell memory formation after mild COVID-19. V lost 4 bases and J lost 7, with 17 bases in between. The CDR3 spans 15 residues. CDR1 and CDR2 (germline): SGHVS, FQNEAQ. TCRdb used MiXCR to reprocess the 5' RACE reads, holding one entry per CDR3 protein. The profile shows hundreds of thousands of distinct CDR3 sequences, around a sixth of them singletons. The sample consisted of PBMCs or a T cell subset sorted from them (not recorded which). This chain links TRBV7-8 with TRBJ2-1; a possible D gene is TRBD2 (6 bases). The receptor was isolated from a man between 18 and 35 years old who had mild COVID-19 (a few samples of this study predate the infection). Cell type and time point are not known. The CDR3 DNA is TGTGCCAGCAGCTCGCAGTTGGGGGGATTGAATGAGCAGTTCTTC. This codes for CASSSQLGGLNEQFF.